This TCR beta chain was recovered during a study of T cells in Graves' hyperthyroidism and ophthalmopathy. Across the study: The blood sample was taken at first diagnosis, before treatment began.

Ophthalmopathy patients all had a Clinical Activity Score of at least 3, a NOSPECS grade of at least 4 and disease under 3 months old. A patient was excluded if there was uncontrolled infection, other autoimmune disease, pregnancy or lactation. TCR beta CDR3 sequences were amplified from RNA transcripts. Carried out on the TCR CDR3, a first-round RT-PCR used the HTBI primer set. TCRdb fed the multiplex PCR reads into MiXCR, producing one record per CDR3 protein. Here the sample spans around 300,000 distinct CDR3 sequences, roughly 19% being singletons. Overall study findings and caveats: Clonotypes that were expanded in thyroid above 0.001 mostly appeared in blood too.

This clonotype has ten or more counts. Its antigen is currently unknown. The receptor's source is a man between 45 and 60 years old with Graves' ophthalmopathy. Sample: blood.

The CDR3 DNA sequence: TGTGCCACCAGTGATTCTTTAGGCAGACAGCCCCAGCATTTT. Translation: CATSDSLGRQPQHF. The V and J genes are TRBV24-1 and TRBJ1-5; D gene uncertain. The CDR3 consists of 14 residues. Germline values: CDR1 KGHDR, CDR2 SFDVKD. Deletions cut 2 bases from V and 7 bases from J, with 11 bases between.